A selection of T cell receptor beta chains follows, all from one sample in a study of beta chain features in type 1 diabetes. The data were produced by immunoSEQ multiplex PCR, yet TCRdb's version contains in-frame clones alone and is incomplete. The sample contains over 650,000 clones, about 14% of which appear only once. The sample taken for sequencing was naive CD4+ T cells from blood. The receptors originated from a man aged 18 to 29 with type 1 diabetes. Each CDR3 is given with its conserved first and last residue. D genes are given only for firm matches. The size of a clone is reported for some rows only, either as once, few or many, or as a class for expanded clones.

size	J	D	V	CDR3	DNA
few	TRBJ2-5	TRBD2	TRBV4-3	CASSPLAGGPGETQYF	TGCGCCAGCAGCCCGTTAGCGGGGGGGCCTGGGGAGACCCAGTACTTC
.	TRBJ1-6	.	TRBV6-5	CASSLTGTGLHF	TGTGCCAGCAGTTTAACAGGGACCGGGCTCCACTTT
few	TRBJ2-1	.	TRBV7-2	CASSFDRSSYNEQFF	TGTGCCAGCAGCTTTGACAGGAGCTCCTACAATGAGCAGTTCTTC
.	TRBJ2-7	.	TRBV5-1	CASAMREGGYEQYF	TGCGCCAGCGCCATGCGGGAAGGGGGATACGAGCAGTACTTC
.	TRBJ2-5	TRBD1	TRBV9	CASSPRTGGKSETQYF	TGTGCCAGCAGCCCGCGGACAGGGGGCAAGTCGGAGACCCAGTACTTC
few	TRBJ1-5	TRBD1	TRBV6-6	CASSPGTGLQPQHF	TGTGCCAGCAGCCCCGGGACAGGCCTTCAGCCCCAGCATTTT
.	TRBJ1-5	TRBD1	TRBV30	CAWGSGRGLGQPQHF	TGTGCCTGGGGAAGTGGCAGGGGGCTAGGTCAGCCCCAGCATTTT
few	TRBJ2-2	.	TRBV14	CASRHGQNTGELFF	TGTGCCAGCAGACACGGACAGAACACCGGGGAGCTGTTTTTT
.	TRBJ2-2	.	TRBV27	CASSRDRQHTGELFF	TGTGCCAGCAGTCGCGACAGACAACACACCGGGGAGCTGTTTTTT
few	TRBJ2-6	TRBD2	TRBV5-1	CASSRPGGQSGANVLTF	TGCGCCAGCAGCCGCCCGGGGGGGCAGTCTGGGGCCAACGTCCTGACTTTC
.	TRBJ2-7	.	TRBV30	CAWSVSSYEQYF	TGTGCCTGGAGTGTAAGCTCCTACGAGCAGTACTTC
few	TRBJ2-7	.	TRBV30	CALVSKGPAEQYF	TGTGCTCTCGTTTCAAAAGGACCCGCCGAGCAGTACTTC
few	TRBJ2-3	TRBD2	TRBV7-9	CAGGTSSPDTQYF	TGTGCCGGAGGGACTAGCAGCCCAGATACGCAGTATTTT
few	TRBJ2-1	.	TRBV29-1	CSGQSPNEQFF	TGCAGTGGACAGTCCCCGAATGAGCAGTTCTTC
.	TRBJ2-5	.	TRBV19	CASSIGTVQETQYF	TGTGCCAGTAGTATCGGGACTGTCCAAGAGACCCAGTACTTC
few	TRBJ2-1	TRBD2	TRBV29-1	CSVTGLAGGHEQFF	TGCAGCGTTACGGGACTAGCGGGAGGCCATGAGCAGTTCTTC
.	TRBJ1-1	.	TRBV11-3	CASSSNMNTEAFF	TGTGCCAGCAGTTCGAACATGAACACTGAAGCTTTCTTT
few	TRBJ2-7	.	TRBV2	CASIHRGGPRGF	TGTGCCAGCATCCACAGGGGGGGACCAAGGGGCTTC
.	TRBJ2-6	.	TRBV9	CASSGYRANVLTF	TGTGCCAGCAGCGGCTACCGGGCCAACGTCCTGACTTTC
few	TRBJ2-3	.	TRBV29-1	CSVEFGQGGTDTQYF	TGCAGCGTTGAATTTGGGCAGGGAGGCACAGATACGCAGTATTTT
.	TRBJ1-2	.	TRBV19	CASSIRAADGYTF	TGTGCCAGTAGTATAAGGGCAGCCGATGGCTACACCTTC
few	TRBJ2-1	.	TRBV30	CAWARAARYNEQFF	TGTGCCTGGGCTCGGGCAGCGCGATACAATGAGCAGTTCTTC
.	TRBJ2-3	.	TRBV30	CAWGLRGADTQYF	TGTGCCTGGGGCCTCCGGGGAGCCGATACGCAGTATTTT
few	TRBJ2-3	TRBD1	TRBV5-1	CASSYRTGAADTQYF	TGCGCCAGCAGCTATAGGACAGGGGCGGCAGATACGCAGTATTTT
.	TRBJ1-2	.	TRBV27	CASSGPGYRYTF	TGTGCCAGCAGTGGCCCAGGGTACCGCTACACCTTC
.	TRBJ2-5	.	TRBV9	CASSVAGSTETQYF	TGTGCCAGCAGCGTAGCCGGTAGCACCGAGACCCAGTACTTC
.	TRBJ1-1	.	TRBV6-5	CASSYSGWPTNTEAFF	TGTGCCAGCAGTTACTCGGGATGGCCCACGAACACAGAAGCTTTCTTT
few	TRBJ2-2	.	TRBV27	CASGGQRNTGELFF	TGTGCCAGCGGAGGACAGAGGAACACCGGGGAGCTGTTTTTT
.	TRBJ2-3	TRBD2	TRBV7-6	CASSLGVAGISTDTQYF	TGTGCCAGCAGCTTAGGGGTAGCGGGTATTAGCACAGATACGCAGTATTTT
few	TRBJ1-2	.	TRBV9	CASSPQASNYGYTF	TGTGCCAGCAGCCCTCAGGCCTCGAACTATGGCTACACCTTC